One T cell receptor beta chain is described in this entry. This sample is drawn from a study of blood T cell repertoires in COVID-19. On the study more broadly: Sites in the United States, Italy and Spain provided acute and convalescent COVID-19 samples. T cells, B-cell-depleted T cells, or PBMCs supplied cDNA or gDNA.

In the original workflow: Amplification from reference gene primers served as the basis for estimated nucleated cell counts. Measured with immunoSEQ multiplex PCR; TCRdb has only the in-frame clones, and not every one. V, J and clone size are taken as reported in that table, and D and trimming were inferred from the DNA itself. The sample lists 40,000 to 50,000 clones; approximately 90% were seen once. This CDR3 region has 15 residues. CDR1 and CDR2 from the germline V gene are MDHEN and SYDVKM. Trimming took 5 bases from V and 1 from J, leaving 12 bases between them. Material for sequencing was peripheral blood. This clonotype originated in a man between 65 and 85 years old with acute or convalescent COVID-19. The J gene is TRBJ1-5, the V gene TRBV28, with D tentatively TRBD1 (6 bases). For the CDR3, the DNA is TGTGCCAGCAGTGCGCAAGGGGGAAGCAATCAGCCCCAGCATTTT. Amino acid sequence: CASSAQGGSNQPQHF.